This TCR beta chain was captured by sequencing in a study of blood T cell repertoires in COVID-19. Clones were read by immunoSEQ multiplex PCR, and TCRdb kept only the in-frame ones, dropping some. The sample lists 250,000 to 300,000 clones; about 70% were seen once. The CDR3 totals 15 residues. Germline V gene sequence: CDR1 SNHLY, CDR2 FYNNEI. Trimming left V 1 base short and J 0 bases short, with 8 bases between. The chain combines TRBV2 with TRBJ2-3; possible D gene TRBD2, 5 bases. Sequencing was done on a sample of peripheral blood. This sequence originates from an elderly woman with acute or convalescent COVID-19. The CDR3 DNA is TGTGCCAGCAGTGAAGGAGGGCTTAGCACAGATACGCAGTATTTT. Encoded protein: CASSEGGLSTDTQYF.